This T cell receptor (beta chain) appears in the sequencing data of a study of cytomegalovirus exposure and HLA in healthy donors. Study details: Across about 400 genotyped donors, just over 80% landed in the Caucasian-associated ancestry cluster. Notes on the study in general: In a later analysis, DRB1 alleles had the most associated TCRs; HLA-C alleles the fewest. Within the data, a cluster of highly shared sequence variants was likely a sequencing artifact. A link between a missense DCLRE1C variant and TCR beta V- and J-gene trimming emerged from a later analysis.

Germline assignment: CDR1 LNHDA and CDR2 SQIVND (reference sequence). This CDR3 region has 13 residues. With 0 bases removed from V and 4 bases from J, the gap between germline ends came to 6 bases. This clone was found once. Its antigen is not identified. PCR involved 60 Vbeta and 13 Jbeta primers. Some clones are missing from TCRdb's copy, which holds only in-frame ones; the method was immunoSEQ multiplex PCR. This table holds roughly 80,000 clones, 67% found once. The J gene is TRBJ1-1, the V gene TRBV19, with D unclear. The receptor was derived from a woman aged 45 to 65 in good health and CMV-seropositive. Sequenced input: PBMCs. Here the CDR3 reads CASSIERGTEAFF. The DNA of the CDR3 is TGTGCCAGTAGTATAGAACGGGGCACTGAAGCTTTCTTT.